The TCR beta chain under discussion was sequenced for a study of a mutant IDH1 vaccine in newly diagnosed glioma. Study details: Patients under treatment included 62.5% males and approximately 38% females and had a mean age of around 37 years.

Worth noting for this clone: Antigen unknown.

Germline CDR1 SGHNT, CDR2 YYREEE (reference sequence). V lost 4 bases to trimming and J lost 2 bases, with 9 bases between them. The CDR3 loop spans 14 amino acids. Here immunoSEQ multiplex PCR was the method, and the copy in TCRdb shows in-frame clones only, minus some. Of fewer than 45,000 clones in the sample, around 82% are singletons; the top ten hold approximately 9.1%. General study results and limits: Researchers report vaccine-induced immune responses in 93.3% of patients. With respect to changes in top peripheral T cell clonotypes, pseudoprogression seemed unrelated.

Noted time point: baseline, week 1 (first vaccination visit). Treatment here: pre-vaccination baseline after standard-of-care therapy. Donors' newly diagnosed IDH1-mutant WHO grade 3 or 4 astrocytomas lacked nuclear ATRX. The sample in question was PBMCs, obtained from a glioma patient treated with radiotherapy, temozolomide or both. The source of this sequence is a man aged 40-49 years with glioma. Some clones in this sample may be carry-over from other donors' samples. The rearrangement uses TRBV5-4 and TRBJ2-2, with D possibly TRBD1 on 6 matching bases. CDR3 residues: CASSRGQNTGELFF. CDR3 nucleotides: TGTGCCAGCAGCCGGGGACAAAACACCGGGGAGCTGTTTTTT. The whole variable domain, filled in from reference TRBV5-4 and TRBJ2-2, reads ETGVTQSPTHLIKTRGQQVTLRCSSQSGHNTVSWYQQALGQGPQFIFQYYREEENGRGNFPPRFSGLQFPNYSSELNVNALELDDSALYLCASSRGQNTGELFFGEGSRLTVL.